This note documents a single T cell receptor beta chain sequence. Its antigen is undetermined. Germline-derived CDR1 and CDR2 are GTSNPN and SVGIG (reference sequence). This CDR3 contains 13 residues. V gave up 0 bases and J gave up 8 bases, with 13 bases separating them. The source of the sample is a study of cytomegalovirus exposure and HLA in healthy donors. Across the whole study: Caucasian-associated ancestry cluster membership applied to about 83% of under 450 genotyped donors. Study-wide points: About 87% or about 30% of the time was how often most TCR beta V segments were productive, according to an earlier analysis. For presence/absence analyses, sequencing depth was assumed to be roughly uniform across donors. Investigators reported under 200 TCR beta chains as tied to cytomegalovirus.

PCR employed 60 Vbeta and 13 Jbeta primers. Here immunoSEQ multiplex PCR was the method, and the copy in TCRdb shows in-frame clones only, minus some. Among 190,000 or so clones listed, 80% to 85% were seen once. The material sequenced was PBMCs. The chain has TRBV30 and TRBJ1-2, with a possible D match to TRBD1 (6 bases). The sequence was obtained from a man aged 45-65 years in good health and CMV-seronegative. The CDR3 protein is CAWSVEGGGGYTF. DNA of the CDR3: TGTGCCTGGAGTGTAGAAGGGGGAGGGGGCTACACCTTC.